What follows describes a single T cell receptor beta chain. Authors' analysis steps: Using reference gene primer amplification, nucleated cell counts were estimated. The protocol was immunoSEQ multiplex PCR, while the TCRdb copy is restricted to in-frame clones and leaves out a portion. D and trimming come from the DNA, and the V and J calls and clone size come from that table. The sample lists about 300,000 clones; approximately 89% were seen once. This entry comes from a study of blood T cell repertoires in COVID-19. Study as a whole: Italy, Spain and the United States were the sources of the convalescent and acute COVID-19 samples. The cDNA or gDNA used as material had been derived from T cells, B-cell-depleted T cells, or PBMCs.

Germline V lookup: CDR1 LGHNA, CDR2 YNFKEQ. The ends were cut back, 0 bases at V and 3 bases at J, with 11 bases in the middle. The CDR3 is 15 amino acids. This clonotype originated in a woman aged 25 to 39 with COVID-19, enrolled during active disease. The specimen sequenced was peripheral blood. V gene TRBV4-2 combines with J gene TRBJ1-2; D may be TRBD1 (6 bases). The CDR3 DNA reads TGTGCCAGCAGCCAAGAAGCAGGGGCGGACTATGGCTACACCTTC. As protein: CASSQEAGADYGYTF.